These T cell receptor beta chains were read from a single sample in a study of T-cell reconstitution after alpha-beta-depleted transplantation in children. TCRdb reanalysed the PCR reads using MiXCR and keeps one entry per CDR3 protein. The sample includes 700,000 to 950,000 distinct CDR3 sequences, 16% of them seen just once. The sequencing here drew on PBMCs, mostly from graft donor cells, taken 360 days after TCRalphabeta/CD19-depleted stem cell transplant. These receptors all stem from a male patient under 18 who had a stem cell transplant for acute lymphoblastic leukemia, so the T cells may come from the graft donor. The CDR3 runs from the conserved cysteine through the conserved F or W. The D gene is left open where the match is weak. Expanded clones get a size class; other rows say once, few or many, or leave the size out.

D	size	V	J	DNA	CDR3
NA	few	TRBV7-6	TRBJ2-1	TGTGCCAGCAGCCGAATTGGGGCGGGAACTTACAATGAGCAGTTCTTC	CASSRIGAGTYNEQFF
NA	NA	TRBV12-3/TRBV12-4	TRBJ2-7	TGTGCCAGCAGGGAGGGACTGTCCTACGAGCAGTACTTC	CASREGLSYEQYF
TRBD1	few	TRBV24-1	TRBJ2-2	TGTGCCACCACCGATCCACAGGGGGCGAACACCGGGGAGCTGTTTTTT	CATTDPQGANTGELFF
TRBD1	NA	TRBV5-1	TRBJ1-4	TGCGCCAGCAGCTTACTGGGACAGGGGGAGAAGATTTTT	CASSLLGQGEKIF
NA	NA	TRBV20-1	TRBJ1-2	TGCAGTGCTCAGGGAGGGGACGGCTATGGCTACACCTTC	CSAQGGDGYGYTF
NA	NA	TRBV11-2	TRBJ2-3	TGTGCCAGCAGCTTAGCGGATGGGATGAGACGCACAGATACGCAGTATTTT	CASSLADGMRRTDTQYF
NA	many	TRBV12-3/TRBV12-4	TRBJ1-5	TGTGCCAGCAGTCGCAGGGACGGATACAATCAGCCCCAGCATTTT	CASSRRDGYNQPQHF
NA	few	TRBV10-3	TRBJ2-7	TGTGCCATCAGTGAGTCGGGCAGGGGCTACGAGCAGTACTTC	CAISESGRGYEQYF
TRBD1	NA	TRBV7-8	TRBJ1-2	TGTGCCAGCAGCTTAGTATTCAAGGGGGCTAGAGACTCCAACTATGGCTACACCTTC	CASSLVFKGARDSNYGYTF
TRBD1	many	TRBV12-3/TRBV12-4	TRBJ1-1	TGTGCCAGCATTCAAACAGGGGGCACGAACACTGAAGCTTTCTTT	CASIQTGGTNTEAFF